Presented here are 12 T cell receptor beta chains from one specimen sequenced in a study of TIL therapy for anti-PD-1-resistant metastatic lung cancer listed by TCRdb under 2021. Using bias-controlled multiplex PCR with the immunoSEQ v3 hsTCRB kit, the TCR beta CDR3 regions were amplified from genomic DNA. Drawn from immuneACCESS, this table holds only the in-frame rearrangements with V and J called that TCRdb kept. Clones are partly lost; checked studies trace under half to an unresolved V gene and leave the rest unexplained. This sample has about 100,000 clones in its table, and about three fifths of those were observed once. 10% to 11% of the sample belongs to the ten largest clones. The sample's time point label is to be understood as: pre-treatment sample, taken before nivolumab and TIL therapy. The baseline tumor samples, taken from the same resection that was used to grow TIL, were excised metastases, most often pleural nodules or supraclavicular lymph nodes.

The material sequenced was tumor tissue, taken at baseline. The receptors were gathered from a person aged 30 to 80 with non-small cell lung cancer.

CDR3 residues: CASRSSKDTQYF. The DNA for the CDR3 is TGTGCCAGCAGGTCTAGTAAGGATACGCAGTATTTT. The V gene is TRBV7-8, the J gene TRBJ2-3; D gene unclear. Trimming left V 6 bases short and J 6 bases short, with 10 bases between. CDR3 length: 12 amino acids. Per the germline V gene, CDR1 is SGHVS and CDR2 is FQNEAQ.

The chain has TRBV2 and TRBJ2-3; D may be TRBD2 (6 bases). The ends were cut back, 2 bases at V and 1 base at J, with 10 bases in the middle. There are 15 residues in the CDR3. CDR1 SNHLY and CDR2 FYNNEI come from the germline V gene. DNA for the CDR3: TGTGCCAGCAGTGAACTGGACTACCGCACAGATACGCAGTATTTT. Encoded protein: CASSELDYRTDTQYF.

The V gene is TRBV6-2 or TRBV6-3, the J gene TRBJ1-1; TRBD1 aligns across 10 bases. The length of the CDR3 is 16 residues. J lost 6 bases, V lost 2 bases, and 9 bases had no gene match. Germline loops: CDR1 MNHEY, CDR2 SVGEGT. DNA of the CDR3: TGTGCCAGCAGTTACGCGCCGGGACAGGGGAGTGCTGAAGCTTTCTTT. It translates to CASSYAPGQGSAEAFF.

The chain recombines TRBV20-1 with TRBJ2-5; D unclear. The germline V and J ends were trimmed by 8 bases and 5 bases, with 12 bases remaining between them. The CDR3 contains 11 residues. CDR1 and CDR2 (germline): DFQATT, SNEGSKA (reference sequence). CDR3 DNA sequence: TGCAGTCCGTTGTCGGCGGAGACCCAGTACTTC. As protein: CSPLSAETQYF.

In this sample, this clone turned up many times. This chain connects TRBV7-3 to TRBJ2-3, with D perhaps TRBD1 or TRBD2 (5 bases each). The germline V gene has CDR1 SGHTA and CDR2 FQGTGA. V was cut by 5 bases and J by 3 bases, with 18 bases left in between. CDR3 length equals 16 residues. This CDR3 is CASSLTGATITDTQYF. The CDR3 nucleotides read TGTGCCAGCAGCCTTACCGGGGCCACTATTACAGATACGCAGTATTTT.

CDR3 DNA sequence: TGCGCCAGCACCCTTACCGGGGGGACTTCCTACGAGCAGTACTTC. Amino acids: CASTLTGGTSYEQYF. This sequence joins TRBV5-1 and TRBJ2-7; TRBD2 matches at 7 bases. The germline V gene has CDR1 SGHRS and CDR2 YFSETQ. The ends lost 6 bases at V and 1 base at J; junction bases unmatched: 10. The CDR3 sequence is 15 residues long.

The rearrangement links TRBV7-3 to TRBJ2-1; D gene ambiguous. Germline V gene data show CDR1 as SGHTA and CDR2 as FQGTGA. The length of the CDR3 is 13 residues. The germline V and J ends were trimmed by 5 bases and 6 bases, with 11 bases remaining between them. CDR3 DNA: TGTGCCAGCAGCCCGTCTTTAAGCAATGAGCAGTTCTTC. Encoded protein: CASSPSLSNEQFF.

The chain couples TRBV19 to TRBJ1-6, with D unresolved. The CDR3 runs to 12 residues. V gave up 8 bases and J gave up 7 bases, with 9 bases separating them. The germline gives CDR1 LNHDA, CDR2 SQIVND (reference sequence). The CDR3 here is CASGDGNSPLHF. Here the CDR3 DNA reads TGTGCCAGTGGCGACGGAAATTCACCCCTCCACTTT.

The V call is TRBV9, the J call TRBJ1-1; D uncertain. The CDR3 length is 14 residues. Germline V CDR1 and CDR2: SGDLS, YYNGEE. V lost 0 bases and J lost 1, with 7 bases in between. The CDR3 sequence: CASSVDYTNTEAFF. CDR3 bases: TGTGCCAGCAGCGTAGACTACACGAACACTGAAGCTTTCTTT.

The CDR3 loop reads CASTKGALETGELFF. CDR3 coding DNA: TGTGCCAGCACCAAAGGAGCCCTCGAGACCGGGGAGCTGTTTTTT. The chain has TRBV9 and TRBJ2-2; D gene ambiguous. CDR1 SGDLS and CDR2 YYNGEE come from the germline V gene. V was clipped by 6 bases and J by 5 bases, with 17 bases between them. The CDR3 extends over 15 amino acids.

The V call is TRBV12-3 or TRBV12-4, the J call TRBJ2-7, with D possibly TRBD1 on 5 matching bases. The CDR3 spans 12 residues. Trimming removed 2 bases at V and 6 bases at J, with 8 bases between. The CDR3: CASSLPGFEQYF. The CDR3 bases are TGTGCCAGCAGTTTACCAGGGTTCGAGCAGTACTTC.

The genes are TRBV3-1 (or the pseudogene TRBV3-2) and TRBJ2-3; 8 bases map to TRBD2. CDR3 size: 15 residues. CDR1 is LGHDT, CDR2 YNNKEL, per germline (reference sequence). V lost 7 bases to trimming and J lost 0 bases; unmatched junction nucleotides: 6. As DNA, the CDR3 is TGTGCCAGCAACCAGGGCGGGAGGAGCACAGATACGCAGTATTTT. This encodes CASNQGGRSTDTQYF.